Sequencing of this TCR beta chain was carried out in a study of PD-1 and CTLA-4 blockade in melanoma. Libraries were prepared by immunoSEQ multiplex PCR; TCRdb keeps only in-frame clonotypes and omits some of them. The table shows some 15,000 clones, with 73% occurring only once. V was shortened by 1 base and J by 0 bases, with 4 bases between the two germline ends. This CDR3 is 14 amino acids long. CDR1 is SGHNT, CDR2 YYREEE, per germline (reference sequence). The sequence was obtained from a human donor with melanoma. The V gene is TRBV5-4, the J gene TRBJ1-4, with unresolved D. Sequencing used CD8+ T cells from peripheral blood, obtained before anti-PD-1 treatment. As DNA, the CDR3 is TGTGCCAGCAGCTTGCGGGCAACTAATGAAAAACTGTTTTTT. It specifies CASSLRATNEKLFF. Filled out from reference TRBV5-4 and TRBJ1-4, the complete variable domain reads ETGVTQSPTHLIKTRGQQVTLRCSSQSGHNTVSWYQQALGQGPQFIFQYYREEENGRGNFPPRFSGLQFPNYSSELNVNALELDDSALYLCASSLRATNEKLFFGSGTQLSVL.